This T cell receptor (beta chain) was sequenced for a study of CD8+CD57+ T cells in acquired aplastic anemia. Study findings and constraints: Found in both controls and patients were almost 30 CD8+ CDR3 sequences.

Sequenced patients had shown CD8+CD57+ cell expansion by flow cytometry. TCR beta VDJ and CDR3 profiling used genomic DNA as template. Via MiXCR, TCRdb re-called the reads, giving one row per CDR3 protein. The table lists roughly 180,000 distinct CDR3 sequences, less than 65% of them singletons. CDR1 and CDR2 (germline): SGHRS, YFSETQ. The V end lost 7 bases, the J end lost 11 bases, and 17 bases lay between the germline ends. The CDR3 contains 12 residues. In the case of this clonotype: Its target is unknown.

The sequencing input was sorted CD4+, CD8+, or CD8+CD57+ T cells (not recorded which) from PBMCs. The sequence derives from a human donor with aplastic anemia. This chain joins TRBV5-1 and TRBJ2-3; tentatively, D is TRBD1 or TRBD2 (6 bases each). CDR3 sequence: CASRYREDEQYF. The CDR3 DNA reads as TGCGCCAGCCGTTACAGGGAGGATGAGCAGTATTTT.